The 28 T cell receptor beta chains below were found in one sample sequenced in a study of early T cells in non-severe SARS-CoV-2 infection. TCRdb ran MiXCR on the 5' RACE reads and lists one entry per CDR3 protein. The table includes fewer than 70,000 distinct CDR3 sequences, roughly 13% detected once. Sequencing was done on a sample of whole blood. The receptors stem from an adult who was a healthcare worker with PCR-confirmed SARS-CoV-2 infection or an uninfected control (not recorded which).

This clonotype was observed a few times. The V gene is TRBV10-1, the J gene TRBJ2-3; no clear D. Germline V gene lookup returns CDR1 WNHNN and CDR2 SYGVQD (reference sequence). The CDR3 covers 13 residues. Trimming pared 4 bases from V and 5 bases from J, leaving 10 bases between. The CDR3 nucleotides are TGCGCCAGCAGTGCGAGTGGAGTAGATACGCAGTATTTT. This encodes CASSASGVDTQYF.

This clonotype was recorded at least ten times. The V and J genes are TRBV29-1 and TRBJ1-1; D ambiguous. Trimming removed 2 bases at V and 5 bases at J, with 18 bases between. The CDR3 has 15 amino acids. In germline, CDR1 is SQVTM, CDR2 ANQGSEA. CDR3 protein: CSVEKVGSKETEAFF. DNA for the CDR3: TGCAGCGTTGAAAAGGTTGGCTCAAAGGAGACTGAAGCTTTCTTT.

The chain recombines TRBV5-6 with TRBJ2-3; possible D gene TRBD2, 6 bases. The germline gives CDR1 SGHDT, CDR2 YYEEEE. Trimming left V 4 bases short and J 2 bases short, with 20 bases between. CDR3 length: 17 amino acids. In nucleotides, the CDR3 is TGTGCCAGCAGCCCGGGACTTACTAAGGGCCCCACAGATACGCAGTATTTT. It encodes CASSPGLTKGPTDTQYF.

This clonotype occurred a few times. V gene TRBV5-1 combines with J gene TRBJ2-1; D is ambiguous. Per germline, CDR1 SGHRS and CDR2 YFSETQ. This CDR3 region has 13 residues. The ends were cut back, 0 bases at V and 9 bases at J, with 10 bases in the middle. The CDR3 here is CASSLEALSEQFF. The CDR3 coding sequence is TGCGCCAGCAGCTTGGAAGCCCTCTCTGAGCAGTTCTTC.

This clonotype was observed many times. This rearrangement joins TRBV7-6 to TRBJ2-2; D not resolved. The germline gives CDR1 SGHVS, CDR2 FNYEAQ. The length of the CDR3 is 12 residues. Trimming cost V 3 bases and J 6 bases, with 5 bases left between them. CDR3 sequence (DNA): TGTGCCAGCAGCTTTCTGTCCGGGGAGCTGTTTTTT. Residues: CASSFLSGELFF.

The chain couples TRBV24-1 to TRBJ2-1; D is unresolved. The V gene lost 12 bases and the J gene lost 6 bases, with 23 bases spanning the gap. This CDR3 comprises 15 residues. Germline V gives CDR1 KGHDR, CDR2 SFDVKD. CDR3 in amino acids: CAANKLPPKANEQFF. CDR3 bases: TGTGCCGCAAATAAACTCCCGCCTAAGGCCAATGAGCAGTTCTTC.

This clonotype was picked up many times. This CDR3 reads CSARTGGKTVNTEAFF. For the CDR3, the DNA is TGCAGTGCCCGGACAGGGGGGAAAACAGTGAACACTGAAGCTTTCTTT. The chain is built from TRBV20-1 and TRBJ1-1; 10 bases map to TRBD1. V dropped 6 bases and J dropped 0; count of bases not matched to a gene: 10. The V gene's germline CDR1 is DFQATT and CDR2 SNEGSKA (reference sequence). The CDR3 spans 16 residues.

This rearrangement joins TRBV20-1 to TRBJ1-1; maybe TRBD1 (5 bases). CDR1 DFQATT and CDR2 SNEGSKA come from the germline V gene (reference sequence). The CDR3 sequence is 12 residues long. With 5 bases removed from V and 7 bases from J, the gap between germline ends came to 14 bases. The CDR3: CSAPRQTYEAFF. The CDR3 bases are TGCAGTGCTCCTAGACAGACCTATGAAGCTTTCTTT.

The rearrangement links TRBV29-1 to TRBJ2-6; unclear D gene. The CDR3 length is 13 residues. Trimming cost V 2 bases and J 4 bases, with 6 bases left between them. Germline V gives CDR1 SQVTM, CDR2 ANQGSEA. The CDR3 bases are TGCAGCGTTGAATCCACGGGGGCCAACGTCCTGACTTTC. It encodes CSVESTGANVLTF.

This clonotype was detected a few times. The chain carries TRBV7-2 and TRBJ1-5; weak D call: TRBD1 (5 bases). CDR3 length: 14 residues. Germline V gene lookup returns CDR1 SGHTA and CDR2 FQGNSA. V was trimmed by 0 bases and J by 7 bases, leaving 10 bases between them. As DNA, the CDR3 is TGTGCCAGCAGCTTAGCGTGGGGGGAACAGCCCCAGCATTTT. Protein: CASSLAWGEQPQHF.

This rearrangement joins TRBV29-1 to TRBJ2-1; tentatively, D is TRBD2 (5 bases). The ends were cut back, 4 bases at V and 7 bases at J, with 14 bases in the middle. This CDR3 is 13 amino acids long. Germline V lookup: CDR1 SQVTM, CDR2 ANQGSEA. CDR3 bases: TGCAGCGTTGGCGGGTCGCTTTGGAATGAGCAGTTCTTC. It specifies CSVGGSLWNEQFF.

This clonotype was detected only once. This chain joins TRBV12-3 or TRBV12-4 and TRBJ1-2, with a possible D match to TRBD1 (5 bases). V lost 5 bases, J lost 5 bases, and 15 bases lay in between. The CDR3 has 14 amino acids. The CDR3 DNA reads as TGTGCCAGCAGTCCTCCGGGACCTGGGTATGGCTACACCTTC. Its translation: CASSPPGPGYGYTF.

The V and J genes are TRBV10-2 and TRBJ2-3; a possible D gene is TRBD2 (6 bases). The germline V and J ends were trimmed by 8 bases and 3 bases, with 15 bases remaining between them. In germline, CDR1 is WSHSY, CDR2 SAAADI. CDR3 size: 14 residues. The DNA of the CDR3 is TGCGCCAGCTCGACCCGGGGGAATACAGATACGCAGTATTTT. This codes for CASSTRGNTDTQYF.

This clonotype was observed at least ten times. The chain is built from TRBV29-1 and TRBJ2-1; weak D call: TRBD2 (6 bases). V was shortened by 7 bases and J by 1 base, with 14 bases between the two germline ends. There are 14 residues in the CDR3. Per the germline V gene, CDR1 is SQVTM and CDR2 is ANQGSEA. The CDR3 loop is CSAHSGLSYNEQFF. The CDR3 DNA reads as TGCAGCGCTCATAGCGGATTATCCTACAATGAGCAGTTCTTC.

This clonotype was picked up many times. This chain joins TRBV10-2 and TRBJ2-3; D gene ambiguous. Germline V gene data show CDR1 as WSHSY and CDR2 as SAAADI. V was pared by 7 bases and J by 4 bases, with 15 bases between. This CDR3 has 14 residues. The CDR3: CASTEPRRPDTQYF. The CDR3 region has the DNA TGCGCCAGCACCGAACCCCGACGGCCAGATACGCAGTATTTT.

This clonotype occurred a few times. The V and J genes are TRBV29-1 and TRBJ2-5; D remains ambiguous. Trimming shortened V by 4 bases and J by 0 bases, and 3 bases separated the two germline ends. This CDR3 is built from 11 residues. CDR1 is SQVTM and CDR2 is ANQGSEA in the germline V gene. The CDR3 reads CSVAYQETQYF. In DNA, the CDR3 is TGCAGCGTTGCCTACCAAGAGACCCAGTACTTC.

This clonotype was seen ten or more times. The chain links TRBV3-1 to TRBJ2-7; D uncertain. Trimming took 3 bases from V and 0 from J, leaving 6 bases between them. The CDR3 is 13 residues long. The germline gives CDR1 LGHDT, CDR2 YNNKEL (reference sequence). DNA for the CDR3: TGTGCCAGCAGCCACGACGGCTCCTACGAGCAGTACTTC. It is translated as CASSHDGSYEQYF.

The rearrangement joins TRBV11-2 to TRBJ1-3; 11 nucleotides agree with TRBD1. Germline CDR1 and CDR2: SGHAT and FQNNGV. The V and J ends lost 3 bases and 8 bases, in that order; junction bases with no gene match: 3. CDR3 length: 14 residues. In DNA, the CDR3 is TGTGCCAGCAGCTTTGGGACAGGGGGAGACACCATATATTTT. Protein sequence: CASSFGTGGDTIYF.

This clonotype was seen more than once but under ten times. This rearrangement joins TRBV11-2 to TRBJ2-1; weak D call: TRBD2 (6 bases). The V end lost 5 bases, the J end lost 0 bases, and 11 bases lay between the germline ends. The CDR3 covers 15 residues. CDR1 SGHAT and CDR2 FQNNGV come from the germline V gene. The CDR3, as DNA: TGTGCCAGCAGCACGGGACTTGTCTCCTACAATGAGCAGTTCTTC. It specifies CASSTGLVSYNEQFF.

By frequency in the sample, this clonotype is medium-sized. The CDR3: CASSQVLKRESIGELFF. The CDR3 DNA reads TGTGCCAGCAGCCAAGTCCTTAAGCGGGAGTCAATCGGGGAGCTGTTTTTT. This sequence joins TRBV3-1 and TRBJ2-2; 8 bases align to TRBD2. Germline V gene sequence: CDR1 LGHDT, CDR2 YNNKEL (reference sequence). After removal of 1 base from V and 7 bases from J, the junction contained 11 bases not matched to a gene. The CDR3 contains 17 residues. The whole variable domain, filled in from reference TRBV3-1 and TRBJ2-2, reads DTAVSQTPKYLVTQMGNDKSIKCEQNLGHDTMYWYKQDSKKFLKIMFSYNNKELIINETVPNRFSPKSPDKAHLNLHINSLELGDSAVYFCASSQVLKRESIGELFFGEGSRLTVL.

This clonotype appeared many times. The J gene is TRBJ1-4, the V gene TRBV20-1; D not certain. Trimming left V 3 bases short and J 8 bases short, with 13 bases between. CDR1 is DFQATT and CDR2 is SNEGSKA in the germline V gene (reference sequence). The CDR3 totals 13 residues. The CDR3 region has the DNA TGCAGTGCTAGGGCTGGGATTTGGGAAAAACTGTTTTTT. It translates to CSARAGIWEKLFF.

This clonotype was seen a handful of times. V and J are TRBV18 and TRBJ1-2, with D perhaps TRBD1 (6 bases). The V gene's germline CDR1 is KGHSH and CDR2 LQKENI. V lost 3 bases and J lost 10, with 21 bases in between. CDR3 length: 15 residues. CDR3 sequence: CASSPPGQKISDYTF. DNA of the CDR3: TGTGCCAGCTCACCCCCAGGACAGAAGATTTCCGACTACACCTTC.

This clonotype was picked up many times. The V and J genes are TRBV19 and TRBJ2-3; 11 bases match TRBD1. CDR3 length: 14 amino acids. V was clipped by 5 bases and J by 4 bases; unmatched bases: 2. Germline V lookup: CDR1 LNHDA, CDR2 SQIVND (reference sequence). The CDR3: CASSLGQGADTQYF. CDR3 bases: TGTGCCAGTAGTTTGGGACAGGGGGCAGATACGCAGTATTTT.

The rearrangement uses TRBV6-5 and TRBJ1-2; possibly TRBD1 for D (6 bases). The CDR3 is 14 residues long. Between the trimmed V and J ends, which lost 5 bases and 7 bases, there was a span of 17 bases. Germline lookup yields CDR1 MNHEY and CDR2 SVGAGI. CDR3 bases: TGTGCCAGCAGTCTCTCCCGGACAGTACGTGGCTACACCTTC. Translation: CASSLSRTVRGYTF.

This clonotype was counted only a few times. J is TRBJ2-7 and V is TRBV29-1; possible D gene TRBD1, 5 bases. The V gene's germline CDR1 is SQVTM and CDR2 ANQGSEA. Trimming shortened V by 5 bases and J by 7 bases, and 15 bases separated the two germline ends. The CDR3 has 12 amino acids. The CDR3 DNA sequence: TGCAGCGTTTCTCAGGGTGCTAAGGAGCAGTACTTC. It encodes CSVSQGAKEQYF.

V usage is TRBV3-1 and J usage is TRBJ2-7; D perhaps matches TRBD1 (5 bases). CDR1 and CDR2 from the germline V gene are LGHDT and YNNKEL (reference sequence). The CDR3 covers 13 residues. V lost 1 base to trimming and J lost 3 bases, with 7 bases between them. The CDR3 DNA follows: TGTGCCAGCAGCCAAGTCCAGGGCTACGAGCAGTACTTC. Its protein is CASSQVQGYEQYF.

This clonotype was found many times. The chain joins TRBV6-2 or TRBV6-3 to TRBJ1-1; 7 bases agree with TRBD1. The V and J ends lost 7 bases and 4 bases, in that order; junction bases with no gene match: 3. CDR1 and CDR2 from the germline V gene are MNHEY and SVGEGT. The CDR3 runs 12 residues. CDR3 amino acids: CASTQGTTEAFF. The CDR3, as DNA: TGTGCCAGCACACAGGGGACCACTGAAGCTTTCTTT.

This clonotype was picked up many times. The chain carries TRBV5-4 and TRBJ2-3, with 9 nucleotides matching TRBD1. Germline CDR1 and CDR2: SGHNT and YYREEE (reference sequence). The CDR3 length is 15 residues. V gave up 3 bases and J gave up 4 bases; unmatched junction bases: 6. CDR3 nucleotide sequence: TGTGCCAGCAGCTCTGGACAGGGGACAGCAGATACGCAGTATTTT. Its translation is CASSSGQGTADTQYF.